The 26 T cell receptor beta chains listed next were all sequenced from one sample in a study of cytomegalovirus exposure and HLA in healthy donors. The PCR contained 60 Vbeta and 13 Jbeta primers. TCRdb's table, derived via immunoSEQ multiplex PCR, lists solely in-frame clones and lacks some. The top ten clones hold around 3.2% of a sample with roughly 140,000 clones, about four fifths of them seen once. Sequencing was performed on PBMCs. The receptors originated from a human donor in good health.

This clone turned up a few times. V and J are TRBV25-1 and TRBJ2-7, with D perhaps matching TRBD1 (5 bases). Germline lookup yields CDR1 MGHDK and CDR2 SYGVNS. The CDR3 is 17 amino acids. Trimming cost V 4 bases and J 2 bases, with 21 bases left between them. CDR3 in amino acids: CASSASLGQGGPYEQYF. The CDR3 DNA sequence: TGTGCCAGCAGTGCCTCCCTCGGGCAGGGTGGCCCCTACGAGCAGTACTTC.

V is TRBV6-1 and J is TRBJ2-1; possibly TRBD2 for D (5 bases). The CDR3 extends over 11 amino acids. V was clipped by 8 bases and J by 10 bases, with 12 bases between them. Germline V gene lookup returns CDR1 MNHNS and CDR2 SASEGT. Here the CDR3 reads CASGGGWEQFF. CDR3 DNA sequence: TGTGCCAGCGGTGGAGGTTGGGAGCAGTTCTTC.

This clone has a handful of counts. The chain links TRBV9 to TRBJ1-1; 10 bases are shared with TRBD1. The junction had 17 bases not matched to a gene; V was cut back by 4 bases and J by 2 bases. The CDR3 length is 19 residues. CDR1 SGDLS and CDR2 YYNGEE come from the germline V gene. This CDR3 is CASSISPVGGQGSNTEAFF. The CDR3 coding sequence is TGTGCCAGCAGCATCTCACCGGTCGGGGGACAGGGGAGCAACACTGAAGCTTTCTTT.

This clone showed up just a few times. The chain carries TRBV6-6 and TRBJ1-1, with 12 bases matching TRBD1. Looked up from germline, CDR1 is MNHNY and CDR2 is SVGAGI (reference sequence). The CDR3 loop spans 14 amino acids. Trimming took 8 bases from V and 8 from J; bases not matched to a gene: 9. The CDR3: CASGVMGQGAEAFF. CDR3 coding DNA: TGTGCCAGCGGGGTGATGGGACAGGGGGCCGAAGCTTTCTTT.

This chain joins TRBV5-1 and TRBJ2-7, with D unresolved. Germline V CDR1 and CDR2: SGHRS, YFSETQ. The CDR3 runs to 12 residues. The V gene lost 7 bases and the J gene lost 3 bases, with 11 bases spanning the gap. CDR3 residues: CASRATLYEQYF. The CDR3 DNA sequence: TGCGCCAGCCGCGCAACTCTCTACGAGCAGTACTTC.

The CDR3 protein is CASSQPRDTGNTIYF. The CDR3 nucleotides read TGCGCCAGCAGCCAACCTCGGGACACAGGAAACACCATATATTTT. The chain employs TRBV4-1 and TRBJ1-3; D possibly corresponds to TRBD1 (6 bases). From germline, CDR1 is MGHRA and CDR2 YSYEKL. Deletions cut 2 bases from V and 4 bases from J, with 12 bases between. The CDR3 sequence is 15 residues long.

The chain couples TRBV29-1 to TRBJ1-2, with TRBD1 matching over 8 bases. V shed 7 bases and J 3 bases; nucleotides not matched to a gene: 10. CDR3 size: 14 residues. Germline CDR1 reads SQVTM; CDR2 reads ANQGSEA. In nucleotides, the CDR3 is TGCAGCGGTATGGGGACAGGTCGTGACTATGGCTACACCTTC. Protein: CSGMGTGRDYGYTF.

This sequence joins TRBV4-1 and TRBJ2-2; tentatively, D is TRBD2 (5 bases). Germline V CDR1 and CDR2: MGHRA, YSYEKL. The V end lost 7 bases, the J end lost 4 bases, and 16 bases lay between the germline ends. The CDR3 runs 15 residues. CDR3 loop: CASTGNPSGTGELFF. In nucleotides, the CDR3 is TGCGCCAGCACCGGGAACCCGTCGGGCACCGGGGAGCTGTTTTTT.

The V call is TRBV29-1, the J call TRBJ1-2, with D maybe TRBD1 (5 bases). V was shortened by 6 bases and J by 0 bases, with 11 bases between the two germline ends. CDR1 and CDR2 (germline): SQVTM, ANQGSEA. The CDR3 contains 13 residues. The CDR3 bases are TGCAGCGTCACCGACAGAGCTAACTATGGCTACACCTTC. It codes for CSVTDRANYGYTF.

The chain links TRBV4-2 to TRBJ1-3, with 7 positions matching TRBD1. V was clipped by 3 bases and J by 4 bases; unmatched bases: 9. CDR1 LGHNA and CDR2 YNFKEQ come from the germline V gene. This CDR3 region has 16 residues. Written as DNA, the CDR3 is TGTGCCAGCAGCCAGGAATCCACAGGGGAAGGAAACACCATATATTTT. It specifies CASSQESTGEGNTIYF.

The rearrangement uses TRBV7-2 and TRBJ2-3; no clear D gene. Germline V CDR1 and CDR2: SGHTA, FQGNSA. The CDR3 is made up of 14 amino acids. Trimming removed 6 bases at V and 0 bases at J, with 10 bases between. The CDR3 DNA follows: TGTGCCAGCAGAAAGATAGCTAGCACAGATACGCAGTATTTT. It encodes CASRKIASTDTQYF.

The CDR3 nucleotides read TGTGCCAGCAGCTTAGTATCTAGCGGGACCCTCTCCTATAGCACAGATACGCAGTATTTT. Its protein is CASSLVSSGTLSYSTDTQYF. The rearrangement joins TRBV7-8 to TRBJ2-3; 9 bases fit TRBD2. This CDR3 is 20 amino acids long. The germline gives CDR1 SGHVS, CDR2 FQNEAQ. Trimming removed 1 base from V and 0 bases from J; junction bases left unmatched: 14.

The CDR3, as DNA: TGTGCCAGCCGGGACAGGGTCACGAACACTGAAGCTTTCTTT. Translation gives CASRDRVTNTEAFF. This chain uses TRBV27 with TRBJ1-1, with 9 nucleotides matching TRBD1. The V and J ends lost 8 bases and 1 base, in that order; junction bases with no gene match: 5. Germline V gene sequence: CDR1 MNHEY, CDR2 SMNVEV (reference sequence). This CDR3 comprises 14 residues.

The chain carries TRBV11-2 and TRBJ2-7; D possibly corresponds to TRBD1 (6 bases). Germline assignment: CDR1 SGHAT and CDR2 FQNNGV. The CDR3 length is 20 residues. V was pared by 0 bases and J by 12 bases, with 36 bases between. This chain's CDR3 is CASSLDRPTYGDTGVVGRYF. The CDR3 coding sequence is TGTGCCAGCAGCTTAGACCGACCGACCTATGGGGACACCGGTGTAGTAGGGCGGTACTTC.

The chain employs TRBV7-6 and TRBJ2-1; 10 bases are a match to TRBD1. CDR1 SGHVS and CDR2 FNYEAQ come from the germline V gene. This CDR3 is built from 15 residues. The ends lost 4 bases at V and 3 bases at J; junction bases unmatched: 3. The CDR3 nucleotides are TGTGCCAGCAGCTCCGGACAGGGGGGCTACAATGAGCAGTTCTTC. Its translation is CASSSGQGGYNEQFF.

The rearrangement links TRBV7-9 to TRBJ1-5; 12 bases agree with TRBD1. J was trimmed by 6 bases and V by 5 bases; bases with no gene match: 8. This CDR3 spans 16 amino acids. Germline V gene sequence: CDR1 SEHNR, CDR2 FQNEAQ (reference sequence). This chain's CDR3 is CASSRGDRGRGQPQHF. The CDR3 coding sequence is TGTGCCAGCAGCCGGGGGGACAGGGGGCGCGGTCAGCCCCAGCATTTT.

The chain employs TRBV5-1 and TRBJ2-3; TRBD2 matches at 14 bases. With V trimmed by 2 bases and J by 2 bases, 7 bases remained unmatched. The CDR3 is 18 residues long. Per germline, CDR1 SGHRS and CDR2 YFSETQ. The DNA for the CDR3 is TGCGCCAGCAGCTTTGCCCGACTAGCGGGAGGGGACACAGATACGCAGTATTTT. Translation gives CASSFARLAGGDTDTQYF. Complete variable domain (other parts from reference TRBV5-1 and TRBJ2-3): KAGVTQTPRYLIKTRGQQVTLSCSPISGHRSVSWYQQTPGQGLQFLFEYFSETQRNKGNFPGRFSGRQFSNSRSEMNVSTLELGDSALYLCASSFARLAGGDTDTQYFGPGTRLTVL.

The J gene is TRBJ1-4, the V gene TRBV25-1, with TRBD1 matching over 8 bases. Looked up from germline, CDR1 is MGHDK and CDR2 is SYGVNS. With V trimmed by 3 bases and J by 5 bases, 5 bases remained unmatched. This CDR3 region has 15 residues. The CDR3 is CASSEGQVVNEKLFF. The DNA of the CDR3 is TGTGCCAGCAGTGAGGGACAGGTAGTCAATGAAAAACTGTTTTTT.

This rearrangement joins TRBV19 to TRBJ1-1, with no clear D. From germline, CDR1 is LNHDA and CDR2 SQIVND (reference sequence). The CDR3 consists of 12 residues. V lost 5 bases and J lost 4, with 8 bases in between. This CDR3 reads CASSGGGTEAFF. For the CDR3, the DNA is TGTGCCAGTAGTGGAGGAGGCACTGAAGCTTTCTTT.

This clone is a singleton in its sample. This chain joins TRBV5-1 and TRBJ2-1; 9 bases are shared with TRBD1. CDR3 length: 13 amino acids. Losses at the gene ends were 4 bases for V and 8 bases for J; bases not matched to a gene: 4. The germline CDR1 and CDR2 sequences are SGHRS and YFSETQ. CDR3 coding DNA: TGCGCCAGCAGCAACAGGGGGCAGGATGAGCAGTTCTTC. Translation: CASSNRGQDEQFF.

The genes are TRBV7-2 and TRBJ1-6; 7 bases map to TRBD1. Germline loops: CDR1 SGHTA, CDR2 FQGNSA. After removal of 3 bases from V and 4 bases from J, the junction contained 6 bases not matched to a gene. The CDR3 is 16 amino acids. This CDR3 is CASSFFGTAYNSPLHF. The CDR3 DNA reads as TGTGCCAGCAGCTTCTTCGGGACAGCATATAATTCACCCCTCCACTTT.

This clone was seen only once. The V and J genes are TRBV7-2 and TRBJ2-2; 12 bases map to TRBD2. This CDR3 has 16 residues. Germline V gene data show CDR1 as SGHTA and CDR2 as FQGNSA. Germline trimming cut 8 bases from V and 4 bases from J; bases unmatched to any gene: 8. The CDR3 DNA reads TGTGCCAGCGGGTTCTCTAGCGGGAGGGCCACCGGGGAGCTGTTTTTT. It specifies CASGFSSGRATGELFF.

The rearrangement joins TRBV7-2 to TRBJ2-2; 11 bases fit TRBD2. The germline V gene has CDR1 SGHTA and CDR2 FQGNSA. Trimming cost V 8 bases and J 6 bases; bases outside gene matches: 8. CDR3 length: 15 amino acids. The CDR3, as DNA: TGTGCCAGCCGTAGCGGGAGGGTTGAATCCGGGGAGCTGTTTTTT. Translation: CASRSGRVESGELFF.

The J gene is TRBJ1-5, the V gene TRBV19; 9 bases are a match to TRBD1. The CDR3 consists of 16 residues. Trimming took 7 bases from V and 4 from J; bases not matched to a gene: 11. CDR1 and CDR2 from the germline V gene are LNHDA and SQIVND (reference sequence). The CDR3 nucleotides are TGTGCCAGTACTACGACAGGGGGTCCCCTTAATCAGCCCCAGCATTTT. Amino acids: CASTTTGGPLNQPQHF.

Only one count was recorded for this clone. This rearrangement joins TRBV5-6 to TRBJ2-3; D ambiguous. The CDR3 has 14 amino acids. Trimming took 0 bases from V and 2 from J, leaving 7 bases between them. Germline loops: CDR1 SGHDT, CDR2 YYEEEE. CDR3 in DNA: TGTGCCAGCAGCTTGGGGCTTAACACAGATACGCAGTATTTT. It encodes CASSLGLNTDTQYF. Looking up the rest from reference TRBV5-6 and TRBJ2-3 gives the full variable domain: DAGVTQSPTHLIKTRGQQVTLRCSPKSGHDTVSWYQQALGQGPQFIFQYYEEEERQRGNFPDRFSGHQFPNYSSELNVNALLLGDSALYLCASSLGLNTDTQYFGPGTRLTVL.

The chain employs TRBV7-9 and TRBJ2-3, with TRBD1 matching over 7 bases. Germline lookup yields CDR1 SEHNR and CDR2 FQNEAQ (reference sequence). There are 16 residues in the CDR3. Trimming cost V 6 bases and J 9 bases; bases outside gene matches: 18. The CDR3 nucleotides read TGTGCCAGCAGATCTGGGGGTAGGGGGCGCTTTGAGACGCAGTATTTT. As protein: CASRSGGRGRFETQYF. Complete variable domain (other parts from reference TRBV7-9 and TRBJ2-3): DTGVSQNPRHKITKRGQNVTFRCDPISEHNRLYWYRQTLGQGPEFLTYFQNEAQLEKSRLLSDRFSAERPKGSFSTLEIQRTEQGDSAMYLCASRSGGRGRFETQYFGPGTRLTVL.